This TCR beta chain was sequenced during a study of T-cell memory formation after mild COVID-19. MiXCR, applied by TCRdb to the 5' RACE reads, yields one record per CDR3 protein. The data contain more than 250,000 distinct CDR3 sequences, around 15% of them seen just once; the ten biggest clones take up 22%. Trimming took 11 bases from V and 1 from J, leaving 9 bases between them. There are 12 residues in the CDR3. The germline CDR1 and CDR2 sequences are ENHRY and SYGVKD. The TCR originated in a man aged 18 to 35 who had mild COVID-19 (a few samples of this study predate the infection). Cell type and time point are not known. The chain links TRBV10-3 to TRBJ1-5; no definite D call. The sample comprised PBMCs or a T cell subset sorted from them (not recorded which). CDR3 coding DNA: TGTGCCGCCGCCAACAGCAATCAGCCCCAGCATTTT. Translating gives CAAANSNQPQHF.